The clone carrying this T cell receptor beta chain has a count of ten or more. Its antigen is unknown. TCRdb fed the reads into MiXCR, producing one record per CDR3 protein. The data show under 150,000 distinct CDR3 sequences, less than 9.5% seen once. These data come from a study of T cell repertoires in cytomegalovirus infection. Study summary: Matching HLA type, along with CMV infection, was indicated by public TCR beta signatures.

Study outcomes and limitations: Cumulative public TCR beta family frequency identified CMV carriers with the relevant HLA. Dominating the ex vivo response were TCR beta clonotypes that were CMV-specific and HLA-C-restricted.

The CDR3 runs to 15 residues. Germline V lookup: CDR1 MNHNS, CDR2 SASEGT. The V and J ends lost 6 bases and 4 bases respectively, with 15 bases between them. This chain joins TRBV6-1 and TRBJ2-2, with D maybe TRBD1 (5 bases). This sequence originates from a human donor in good health (CMV status not recorded). Some clones in this sample may be carry-over from other donors' samples. Sample: PBMCs. Written as DNA, the CDR3 is TGTGCCAGCAGAATCCGGCAGGGCGGCACCGGGGAGCTGTTTTTT. Amino acid sequence: CASRIRQGGTGELFF.